These 16 T cell receptor beta chains were sequenced from one sample in a study of tumor-infiltrating lymphocytes in primary liver carcinoma. Synthesis of TCR beta cDNA was carried out from around 540 ng total RNA with a constant-region primer. Three nested multiplex PCR rounds, a slightly modified ARM-PCR method, built the TCR beta libraries. The first two PCR rounds used TRBV1-TRBV30 primers with a Cbeta primer, 10 cycles each. TCRdb re-analysed the multiplex PCR reads in MiXCR, keeping a single row per CDR3 protein. There are 90,000 to 110,000 distinct CDR3 sequences in the sample; roughly 85% occur only once, and under 25% lies in the top ten. Without any cell sorting, roughly 20-33 mg of bulk tissue yielded co-extracted RNA and DNA. Specimen: liver tumor tissue from sampling region 3. The subset: tumor region T3, left-lateral pole. The receptors here all came from a man aged 35 to 55 with primary liver carcinoma and hepatitis B virus infection.

The rearrangement joins TRBV29-1 to TRBJ2-7, with 9 bases identical to TRBD2. Germline loops: CDR1 SQVTM, CDR2 ANQGSEA. The V segment lost 6 bases and the J segment 12 bases; nucleotides outside the gene matches: 21. The CDR3 has 15 residues. The CDR3 reads CSVLAPGTSSYKRYF. The CDR3 DNA reads as TGCAGCGTCCTAGCTCCGGGGACTAGCTCCTACAAGCGGTACTTC.

This clonotype was recorded only once. Possible read error: a much larger clone is one base away. The chain carries TRBV2 and TRBJ1-1; TRBD1 matches 10 bases. CDR1 and CDR2 from the germline V gene are SNHLY and FYNNEI. The CDR3 spans 15 residues. Written as DNA, the CDR3 is TGTACCAGCAGTGCGGGACAGGGGCGCAACACTGAAGCTTTCTTT. Amino acid sequence: CTSSAGQGRNTEAFF.

Note on this clonotype: One base away lies a much larger clone, so this may be a sequencing read error. J is TRBJ2-1 and V is TRBV5-1; 8 bases agree with TRBD2. Germline CDR1 reads SGHRS; CDR2 reads YFSETQ. CDR3 length: 17 residues. V shed 1 base, J shed 4 bases, and the junction held 10 bases outside the gene matches. The CDR3 DNA sequence: TGCGCCAGCAGCTTGAATCCTAGCGGGCTAACGTACAATGAGCAGTTCTTC. Amino acids: CASSLNPSGLTYNEQFF.

Concerning this clonotype itself: At one boundary the junction diverges from the germline segment, which might be a read error. The chain joins TRBV5-4 to TRBJ2-3; D not certain. Germline CDR1 SGHNT, CDR2 YYREEE (reference sequence). This CDR3 spans 17 amino acids. The CDR3 loop reads CVSSTSRARTSTDTQYF. CDR3 sequence (DNA): TGTGTCAGCAGCACTTCCCGTGCGCGAACTAGCACAGATACGCAGTATTTT.

With regard to this clonotype: A junction end diverges from the germline sequence, so it may reflect a read error. The chain combines TRBV5-6 with TRBJ2-5, with D maybe TRBD2 (5 bases). CDR1 SGHDT and CDR2 YYEEEE come from the germline V gene. The CDR3 sequence is 14 residues long. The CDR3 reads CTNSLEASQVTQYF. CDR3 DNA sequence: TGTACCAACAGCTTGGAGGCTAGCCAAGTGACCCAGTACTTC.

Details on this clonotype: Because the CDR3 is missing its conserved closing phenylalanine or tryptophan, this is likely a read error. This CDR3 reads CACSLVGVTGSNRPQHY. CDR3 bases: TGTGCCTGCAGCTTAGTAGGGGTAACAGGGAGCAATCGGCCCCAGCATTAT. The chain couples TRBV11-2 to TRBJ1-5; D is possibly TRBD1 (6 bases). The CDR3 covers 17 residues. Germline assignment: CDR1 SGHAT and CDR2 FQNNGV.

Note on this clonotype: A much larger clone differs by one base, so this may be a read error. V is TRBV28 and J is TRBJ1-2, with D hard to call. Germline CDR1 is MDHEN and CDR2 is SYDVKM. The CDR3 length is 13 residues. In DNA, the CDR3 is TGTGCCAGCAGTTTTCGGGCTTTCTATGGCTACATCTTC. This codes for CASSFRAFYGYIF.

This clonotype showed up many times. This CDR3 reads CASSQETYSNQPQHF. For the CDR3, the DNA is TGTGCCAGCAGTCAAGAGACTTATAGCAATCAGCCCCAGCATTTT. The gene calls are TRBV6-6 and TRBJ1-5; D ambiguous. With 5 bases removed from V and 0 bases from J, the gap between germline ends came to 11 bases. This CDR3 comprises 15 residues. The germline V gene has CDR1 MNHNY and CDR2 SVGAGI (reference sequence).

To note about this clonotype: The CDR3 end shows no conserved phenylalanine or tryptophan, and so a read error is likely. The CDR3 is CTSNTGGTTEAFL. DNA of the CDR3: TGTACCAGCAACACAGGGGGGACTACTGAAGCTTTCTTG. The genes are TRBV6-6 and TRBJ1-1; 8 nucleotides align to TRBD1. Germline CDR1 reads MNHNY; CDR2 reads SVGAGI (reference sequence). CDR3 size: 13 residues.

Turning to this clonotype: The germline gene is not matched at one end of the junction; a read error may be the cause. The chain has TRBV11-2 and TRBJ1-3, with TRBD1 matching over 7 bases. Germline values: CDR1 SGHAT, CDR2 FQNNGV. The length of the CDR3 is 15 residues. CDR3 nucleotide sequence: TGTGCCAGCAGCGCAATGGGACAGCCGAGGAACACTATATATTTT. It yields the protein CASSAMGQPRNTIYF.

To note about this clonotype: At one boundary the junction diverges from the germline segment, which might be a read error. The chain uses TRBV5-4 and TRBJ2-2, with D possibly called TRBD1 or TRBD2 (5 bases each). The CDR3 has 15 amino acids. CDR1 and CDR2 (germline): SGHNT, YYREEE (reference sequence). CDR3 sequence (DNA): TGTGCCAGCAGCTCCACTCAGGGAAACACCGGGGAGCTGTTCTTT. It encodes CASSSTQGNTGELFF.

A word on this clonotype: No conserved phenylalanine or tryptophan ends this CDR3, so it is likely a read error. The V and J genes are TRBV29-1 and TRBJ2-2; 9 bases are shared with TRBD2. The germline CDR1 and CDR2 sequences are SQVTM and ANQGSEA. The CDR3 is made up of 15 amino acids. V was clipped by 4 bases and J by 0 bases; unmatched bases: 3. Here the CDR3 DNA reads TGCAGCGTTGGGACTAGCGCAACGAACACCGGGGAGCTGTTTTCT. Protein: CSVGTSATNTGELFS.

This chain joins TRBV29-1 and TRBJ2-1; 8 bases match TRBD2. This CDR3 contains 14 residues. Germline V gene data show CDR1 as SQVTM and CDR2 as ANQGSEA. The CDR3 loop is CSYRTSGNYNEQFF. The CDR3 region has the DNA TGCAGTTACCGTACTAGCGGAAACTACAATGAGCAGTTCTTC.

Comment on this clonotype: The junction departs from germline at one end; a sequencing error may be responsible. This chain uses TRBV11-2 with TRBJ2-1; 9 bases fit TRBD2. Per germline, CDR1 SGHAT and CDR2 FQNNGV. CDR3 length equals 17 residues. CDR3 residues: CASSLDMSGRFCNEQFF. The CDR3 nucleotides read TGTGCCAGTAGCTTAGATATGAGCGGGAGGTTCTGCAATGAGCAGTTCTTC.

As for this clonotype: One end of the junction varies from germline; a read error may be responsible. This sequence joins TRBV29-1 and TRBJ2-5; 9 positions match TRBD2. The CDR3 loop spans 15 amino acids. The germline V gene encodes CDR1 SQVTM and CDR2 ANQGSEA. The CDR3 loop reads CSIEVAGGPGETQYF. The CDR3 DNA reads TGCAGCATTGAAGTTGCGGGAGGGCCTGGTGAGACACAGTACTTC.

The V call is TRBV5-6, the J call TRBJ2-1; D tentatively reads TRBD1 or TRBD2 (7 bases each). The CDR3 length is 17 residues. The germline CDR1 and CDR2 sequences are SGHDT and YYEEEE. Trimming took off 3 bases at V and 16 bases at J, with 32 bases between the two ends. The CDR3 DNA follows: TGTGCCAGCAGCTCGAACCTACAGGGGCGGGGGTACAATGAACCATTCTTC. Translated: CASSSNLQGRGYNEPFF.